The clone carrying this TCR beta chain was observed many times. Its specificity is not known. This entry comes from a study of T cells after posttransplantation cyclophosphamide. Study-wide findings and caveats: Skin or GI-infiltrating T cells shared few TRB sequences with blood. Later post-transplant blood repertoires were often dominated by donor CD8+ memory clones. Recipient CMV seropositivity and CMV reactivation strongly tracked TRB clonality.

Produced via immunoSEQ multiplex PCR; TCRdb's table is partial and in-frame only. The sample is made up of some 43,000 clones, none counted only once. Peripheral blood was collected from the related graft donor on the marrow donation day. The clonotype comes from a man aged 40-50 years in good health, CMV-negative, and a related stem cell transplant donor. Input material: PBMCs.

CDR3 coding DNA: TGCGCCAGCAGCTCCGGACTAGCGGGAGGGCAGTACAATGAGCAGTTCTTC. It codes for CASSSGLAGGQYNEQFF. J is TRBJ2-1 and V is TRBV5-1; TRBD2 matches 15 bases. Germline V CDR1 and CDR2: SGHRS, YFSETQ. The CDR3 has 17 amino acids. Trimming took 3 bases from V and 4 from J; bases not matched to a gene: 5. Full variable domain (rest looked up from reference TRBV5-1 and TRBJ2-1): KAGVTQTPRYLIKTRGQQVTLSCSPISGHRSVSWYQQTPGQGLQFLFEYFSETQRNKGNFPGRFSGRQFSNSRSEMNVSTLELGDSALYLCASSSGLAGGQYNEQFFGPGTRLTVL.